Included here is one TCR beta chain sequence, with context. Its antigen is unknown. This sample is part of a study of post-analysis software for immune sequencing data. cDNA libraries of TCR beta carried unique molecular identifiers. TCRdb passed the PCR reads through MiXCR, listing each CDR3 protein once. The sample consists of about 810,000 distinct CDR3 sequences, roughly half of them appearing once. Germline loops: CDR1 DFQATT, CDR2 SNEGSKA (reference sequence). V was pared by 1 base and J by 2 bases, with 9 bases between. The CDR3 totals 13 residues. Study findings and constraints: Four or five TRBV segments were more frequent in patients than controls; TRBV5-6, TRBV5-1 and TRBV20-1 belonged to this group.

The V gene is TRBV20-1, the J gene TRBJ2-7; D perhaps matches TRBD1 (6 bases). The sequence came from a girl between 5 and 17 years old with multiple sclerosis. The sequenced sample consisted of blood. The CDR3, as DNA: TGCAGTGCTAGAGCACAGGGCACCTACGAGCAGTACTTC. Protein product: CSARAQGTYEQYF.